A selection of T cell receptor beta chains follows, all from one sample in a study of neoadjuvant anti-PD-1 for oral cavity cancer. The method was immunoSEQ multiplex PCR; TCRdb's version includes in-frame clones alone and lacks a portion of them. Of roughly 67,000 clones listed, more than 70% are singletons. Here the sequenced sample was PBMCs, taken before nivolumab (anti-PD-1) treatment. The origin of the receptors is a person aged 40 to 85 with oral cavity squamous cell carcinoma. Each CDR3 is given with its conserved first and last residue. D genes are given only for firm matches. Clone sizes are given selectively: once, few, many, or a class where the clone is expanded.

>15|TRBV5-4|-|-|TRBJ1-4
CASSSGRWGNEKLFF
TGTGCCAGCAGCTCGGGACGGTGGGGGAATGAAAAACTGTTTTTT
>15|TRBV2|-|-|TRBJ1-6
CASKWWGANNSPLHF
TGTGCCAGCAAATGGTGGGGGGCGAATAATTCACCCCTCCACTTT
>16|TRBV4-1|-|once|TRBJ1-1
CASSLRPTAKNTEAFF
TGCGCCAGCAGCCTAAGACCGACAGCAAAGAACACTGAAGCTTTCTTT
>14|TRBV25-1|-|-|TRBJ2-1
CASSVVGGGDEQFF
TGTGCCAGCAGTGTGGTAGGGGGAGGGGATGAGCAGTTCTTC
>14|TRBV2|TRBD1|-|TRBJ1-6
CASSAGQGNSPLHF
TGTGCCAGCAGCGCCGGACAGGGAAACTCACCCCTCCACTTT
>14|TRBV9|-|-|TRBJ2-3
CASSSSLLTDTQYF
TGTGCCAGCAGCTCTAGCCTACTCACAGATACGCAGTATTTT
>14|TRBV2|-|-|TRBJ2-7
CASSGGIYRYEQYF
TGTGCCAGCAGTGGGGGCATCTACCGGTACGAGCAGTACTTC
>14|TRBV7-9|-|-|TRBJ1-1
CASSAPRESTEAFF
TGTGCCAGCAGCGCTCCCAGGGAGAGCACTGAAGCTTTCTTT
>17|TRBV7-9|-|-|TRBJ1-2
CASRRSPRDNSNYGYTF
TGTGCCAGCAGACGGAGCCCACGGGACAACTCTAACTATGGCTACACCTTC
>13|TRBV5-1|-|once|TRBJ2-1
CASSPWNYNEQFF
TGCGCCAGCAGCCCGTGGAACTACAATGAGCAGTTCTTC
>14|TRBV19|TRBD2|few|TRBJ2-7
CASSIMAGGYEQYF
TGTGCCAGTAGTATTATGGCGGGAGGGTACGAGCAGTACTTC
>18|TRBV10-3|-|-|TRBJ2-7
CAISDPFIKDSPAYEQYF
TGTGCCATCAGTGACCCGTTTATCAAGGATAGCCCTGCCTACGAGCAGTACTTC
>13|TRBV29-1|TRBD1|-|TRBJ1-4
CSGVGQGEEKLFF
TGCAGCGGAGTTGGACAGGGGGAGGAAAAACTGTTTTTT
>13|TRBV2|-|-|TRBJ1-4
CASSEASNEKLFF
TGTGCCAGCAGTGAGGCAAGTAATGAAAAACTGTTTTTT
>14|TRBV5-5|-|-|TRBJ2-7
CASSYGGIPYEQYF
TGTGCCAGCAGTTACGGGGGAATTCCCTACGAGCAGTACTTC
>14|TRBV10-3|-|-|TRBJ1-3
CAISERFSGNTIYF
TGTGCCATCAGTGAGCGTTTCTCTGGAAACACCATATATTTT
>14|TRBV6-5|-|-|TRBJ2-5
CASRPPGASETQYF
TGTGCCAGCAGGCCCCCAGGAGCATCAGAGACCCAGTACTTC
>15|TRBV25-1|-|-|TRBJ2-2
CASSEYMGDTGELFF
TGTGCCAGCAGTGAATACATGGGCGACACCGGGGAGCTGTTTTTT
>14|TRBV10-2|-|-|TRBJ2-1
CASRLGPPLNEQFF
TGCGCCAGCAGGTTGGGACCCCCACTTAATGAGCAGTTCTTC
>15|TRBV5-3|TRBD1|-|TRBJ2-7
CARSLVRDREYEQYF
TGTGCCAGAAGCTTGGTCCGGGACAGGGAGTACGAGCAGTACTTC
>12|TRBV12-5|-|many|TRBJ1-1
CASGLDGLGAFF
TGTGCTAGTGGTTTAGACGGCCTGGGAGCTTTCTTT
>13|TRBV28|-|-|TRBJ1-5
CASSWWGGQPQHF
TGTGCCAGCAGTTGGTGGGGAGGTCAGCCCCAGCATTTT
>16|TRBV5-1|-|-|TRBJ2-1
CASSLGGAGVGVEQFF
TGCGCCAGCAGCTTGGGGGGGGCGGGAGTTGGGGTGGAGCAGTTCTTC
>13|TRBV11-2|-|-|TRBJ2-7
CASSRVDSYEQYF
TGTGCCAGCAGCCGTGTGGACAGCTACGAGCAGTACTTC
>14|TRBV30|TRBD2|-|TRBJ2-2
CAWSVLARTGELFF
TGTGCCTGGAGCGTACTAGCGAGGACCGGGGAGCTGTTTTTT
>20|TRBV4-2|TRBD2|-|TRBJ2-1
CASSQVFLAGGRNSYNEQFF
TGTGCCAGCAGCCAAGTTTTCCTAGCGGGGGGGCGAAACTCCTACAATGAGCAGTTCTTC
>13|TRBV2|-|-|TRBJ2-3
CASIEMAGDTQYF
TGTGCCAGCATTGAAATGGCTGGGGATACGCAGTATTTT
>13|TRBV5-8|TRBD1|-|TRBJ1-4
CASSQDRNEKLFF
TGTGCCAGCAGCCAGGACAGGAATGAAAAACTGTTTTTT
>16|TRBV4-2|-|-|TRBJ2-5
CASSQEGGPKPETQYF
TGTGCCAGCAGCCAAGAGGGGGGACCCAAGCCGGAGACCCAGTACTTC
>15|TRBV4-1|-|-|TRBJ2-1
CASSLRTNSYNEQFF
TGCGCCAGCAGCCTCAGGACCAACTCCTACAATGAGCAGTTCTTC
>14|TRBV30|TRBD1|once|TRBJ1-3
CAWKGQANRNTIYF
TGTGCCTGGAAGGGACAGGCTAACCGAAACACCATATATTTT
>15|TRBV29-1|TRBD2|-|TRBJ2-5
CSVKTSGGQQETQYF
TGCAGCGTTAAGACTAGCGGGGGGCAACAAGAGACCCAGTACTTC
>16|TRBV6-6|-|-|TRBJ1-1
CASWGRTVSTDTEAFF
TGTGCCAGCTGGGGTCGAACGGTCTCAACGGACACTGAAGCTTTCTTT
>15|TRBV9|-|-|TRBJ2-3
CASSVGPWETDTQYF
TGTGCCAGCAGCGTGGGGCCCTGGGAGACAGATACGCAGTATTTT
>15|TRBV6-5|-|-|TRBJ1-2
CASSRQIGDNYGYTF
TGTGCCAGCAGCCGACAAATCGGTGATAACTATGGCTACACCTTC
>13|TRBV30|-|-|TRBJ1-2
CAWSRSGLDDYTF
TGTGCCTGGAGTCGGTCAGGGCTCGATGACTACACCTTC
>15|TRBV4-1|-|-|TRBJ2-1
CASSQGQVSYNEQFF
TGCGCCAGCAGCCAAGGACAGGTTTCCTACAATGAGCAGTTCTTC
>14|TRBV29-1|TRBD2|-|TRBJ2-5
CSGGAASGGETQYF
TGCAGCGGTGGGGCCGCTAGCGGGGGTGAGACCCAGTACTTC
>14|TRBV6-1|TRBD1|-|TRBJ1-4
CASSAGTGYEKLFF
TGTGCCAGCAGTGCCGGGACAGGTTATGAAAAACTGTTTTTT
>15|TRBV2|TRBD2|-|TRBJ2-1
CASTPGRAPTNEQFF
TGTGCCAGCACCCCCGGGAGGGCTCCCACCAATGAGCAGTTCTTC
>15|TRBV7-8|TRBD1|-|TRBJ1-1
CASSSSTGGSSEAFF
TGTGCCAGCAGCTCAAGTACAGGGGGCAGTTCTGAAGCTTTCTTT
>16|TRBV11-2|TRBD2|-|TRBJ2-3
CASSHRLAGGPDTQYF
TGTGCCAGCAGCCATCGACTAGCGGGGGGGCCGGATACGCAGTATTTT
>13|TRBV7-3|-|-|TRBJ2-1
CASSSQPYNEQFF
TGTGCCAGCAGCTCCCAACCCTACAATGAGCAGTTCTTC
>14|TRBV9|-|-|TRBJ1-3
CASSANSPGNTIYF
TGTGCCAGCAGCGCTAACTCCCCGGGGAACACCATATATTTT
>13|TRBV15|-|-|TRBJ2-3
CATSTLQGDTQYF
TGTGCCACCAGCACCCTTCAGGGAGATACGCAGTATTTT
>14|TRBV2|-|-|TRBJ2-2
CASSYRGNTGELFF
TGTGCCAGCAGTTACCGGGGTAACACCGGGGAGCTGTTTTTT
>16|TRBV6-5|-|-|TRBJ1-1
CASSYSTTGKNTEAFF
TGTGCCAGCAGTTACTCAACGACGGGGAAGAACACTGAAGCTTTCTTT
>13|TRBV30|-|few|TRBJ2-5
CAWSVSGLETQYF
TGTGCCTGGAGTGTTTCAGGGCTGGAGACCCAGTACTTC
>13|TRBV4-1|-|-|TRBJ1-5
CASSHGGTQPQHF
TGCGCCAGCAGCCATGGGGGGACTCAGCCCCAGCATTTT
>14|TRBV30|-|-|TRBJ1-6
CAWIATGYNSPLHF
TGTGCCTGGATTGCGACAGGCTATAATTCACCCCTCCACTTT
>12|TRBV11-2|-|-|TRBJ2-1
CASSPGGGEQFF
TGTGCCAGCAGCCCGGGGGGCGGTGAGCAGTTCTTC
>14|TRBV5-1|TRBD1|-|TRBJ1-1
CASSSWTGHTEAFF
TGCGCCAGCAGCAGCTGGACAGGGCACACTGAAGCTTTCTTT
>14|TRBV4-1|-|-|TRBJ2-7
CASTQGEGRYEQYF
TGCGCCAGCACGCAGGGGGAGGGCCGGTACGAGCAGTACTTC
>13|TRBV19|-|-|TRBJ1-5
CASSAQANQPQHF
TGTGCCAGTAGTGCACAGGCGAATCAGCCCCAGCATTTT
>13|TRBV14|-|-|TRBJ2-3
CASSHQHTDTQYF
TGTGCCAGCAGCCACCAGCACACAGATACGCAGTATTTT